Listed below are T cell receptor beta chains from one sample, sequenced in a study of a mutant IDH1 vaccine in newly diagnosed glioma. These receptors' antigens are unknown. The protocol was immunoSEQ multiplex PCR, while the TCRdb copy is restricted to in-frame clones and leaves out a portion. The repertoire includes 70,000 to 90,000 clones, roughly 85% of them detected once, and approximately 2.3% sits in the top ten. Material: PBMCs, obtained from a glioma patient whose treatment included an IDH1 peptide vaccine. These receptors originate from a man in his thirties or forties with glioma. Some clones in this sample may be carry-over from other donors' samples. The CDR3 runs from the conserved cysteine through the conserved F or W. Each record gives: D gene, V gene, clone size, J gene, CDR3 protein, CDR3 DNA. A D gene is named only where the DNA matches it firmly. Rows give clone size only sometimes, using once, few, many, or a class for an expanded clone.

TRBD1	TRBV5-1	NA	TRBJ1-1	CASSLGTGPNTEAFF	TGCGCCAGCAGCTTGGGGACAGGCCCGAACACTGAAGCTTTCTTT
NA	TRBV28	NA	TRBJ1-1	CASTKRPGRTEAFF	TGTGCCAGCACGAAGCGGCCGGGGCGGACTGAAGCTTTCTTT
TRBD1	TRBV7-2	NA	TRBJ2-3	CASSLGDRGSTDTQYF	TGTGCCAGCAGCTTAGGGGACAGGGGGAGCACAGATACGCAGTATTTT
NA	TRBV4-2	NA	TRBJ1-4	CASSQVPGPSPSNDQKLFF	TGTGCCAGCAGCCAAGTTCCTGGACCCTCTCCGAGTAATGATCAAAAACTGTTTTTT
TRBD1	TRBV18	NA	TRBJ2-3	CASSPSPQLGTGADTQYF	TGTGCCAGCTCACCCTCCCCGCAATTGGGGACAGGGGCAGATACGCAGTATTTT
TRBD1	TRBV5-1	once	TRBJ1-2	CASSFDPQGEDYGYTF	TGCGCCAGCAGCTTCGACCCTCAGGGGGAGGATTATGGCTACACCTTC
NA	TRBV27	NA	TRBJ1-1	CASARGGPYYTEAFF	TGTGCCAGCGCACGAGGGGGACCATATTATACTGAAGCTTTCTTT
NA	TRBV11-2	NA	TRBJ1-1	CASSTSDGQNTEAFF	TGTGCCAGCAGCACGTCGGACGGGCAGAACACTGAAGCTTTCTTT
NA	TRBV20-1	few	TRBJ1-1	CSAIGSLEAFF	TGCAGTGCAATAGGGTCCCTTGAAGCTTTCTTT
NA	TRBV7-9	once	TRBJ2-2	CASSLDLFTGELFF	TGTGCCAGCAGCTTAGATCTATTCACCGGGGAGCTGTTTTTT
NA	TRBV29-1	NA	TRBJ2-5	CSVDRDQETQYF	TGCAGCGTTGACAGAGACCAAGAGACCCAGTACTTC
TRBD2	TRBV5-1	NA	TRBJ2-5	CASRLLAGGPQETQYF	TGCGCCAGCAGACTTCTAGCGGGGGGGCCCCAAGAGACCCAGTACTTC
NA	TRBV7-2	NA	TRBJ2-1	CASSPRGPVANEQFF	TGTGCCAGCAGCCCAAGGGGACCTGTCGCCAATGAGCAGTTCTTC
TRBD1	TRBV28	NA	TRBJ2-7	CASSWARTGYYEQYF	TGTGCCAGCAGTTGGGCTAGGACAGGGTACTACGAGCAGTACTTC
NA	TRBV30	NA	TRBJ2-5	CAWSLEGAYQETQYF	TGTGCCTGGAGTTTGGAGGGGGCGTACCAAGAGACCCAATACTTC
NA	TRBV9	NA	TRBJ1-2	CASSPRTDLYGYTF	TGTGCCAGCAGCCCCCGGACAGACCTCTATGGCTACACCTTC
NA	TRBV11-2	NA	TRBJ1-1	CASSLDGRIEAFF	TGTGCCAGCAGCTTAGATGGGAGGATAGAAGCTTTCTTT
NA	TRBV30	NA	TRBJ2-1	CAWQGTPYNEQFF	TGTGCCTGGCAGGGTACCCCCTACAATGAGCAGTTCTTC
TRBD2	TRBV4-1	NA	TRBJ2-1	CASSQLFGRRGYEQFF	TGCGCCAGCAGCCAACTATTCGGGAGGAGGGGCTATGAGCAGTTCTTC
NA	TRBV5-1	NA	TRBJ2-1	CASSLDRPWDNEQFF	TGCGCCAGCAGCTTAGATCGCCCGTGGGACAATGAGCAGTTCTTC
NA	TRBV18	NA	TRBJ1-5	CASSPTAGYQPQHF	TGTGCCAGCTCACCGACAGCAGGCTATCAGCCCCAGCATTTT
TRBD1	TRBV30	NA	TRBJ1-6	CAWNRDSNSPLHF	TGTGCCTGGAACCGGGACAGTAATTCACCCCTCCACTTT
TRBD1	TRBV7-2	NA	TRBJ1-1	CASSPRQGVTEAFF	TGTGCCAGCAGCCCTAGACAGGGGGTCACTGAAGCTTTCTTT
NA	TRBV7-2	once	TRBJ1-6	CASTPGGWNSPLHF	TGTGCCAGCACCCCGGGGGGGTGGAATTCACCCCTCCACTTT
NA	TRBV2	NA	TRBJ2-5	CASSLSDGGETQYF	TGTGCCAGCAGTCTTTCGGACGGGGGAGAGACCCAGTACTTC
TRBD1	TRBV19	NA	TRBJ1-5	CASSIGQGVRDQPQHF	TGTGCCAGTAGTATTGGACAGGGCGTTAGGGATCAGCCCCAGCATTTT
NA	TRBV7-9	NA	TRBJ1-1	CASSRSRDVEKAFF	TGTGCCAGCAGCCGATCACGGGATGTGGAAAAAGCTTTCTTT
NA	TRBV11-2	NA	TRBJ2-3	CASSFGRTDTQYF	TGTGCCAGCAGCTTCGGACGCACAGATACGCAGTATTTT
TRBD1	TRBV27	NA	TRBJ2-7	CASSLGTGPYEQYF	TGTGCCAGCAGTCTGGGGACAGGACCCTACGAGCAGTACTTC
TRBD2	TRBV18	NA	TRBJ2-3	CASSPSSGHTDTQYF	TGTGCCAGCTCCCCTTCTAGCGGCCACACAGATACGCAGTATTTT
NA	TRBV6-5	NA	TRBJ1-5	CASSESGSNQPQHF	TGTGCCAGCAGTGAAAGCGGTAGCAATCAGCCCCAGCATTTT
NA	TRBV30	NA	TRBJ2-7	CAWTIGWGNVNEQYF	TGTGCCTGGACCATAGGTTGGGGGAACGTTAACGAGCAGTACTTC
NA	TRBV5-8	NA	TRBJ1-6	CASSLVGWSSPLHF	TGTGCCAGCAGCTTGGTAGGATGGTCTTCACCCCTCCACTTT
NA	TRBV4-1	once	TRBJ1-4	CASSQGAIMNLREKLFF	TGCGCCAGCAGCCAAGGGGCCATTATGAATTTAAGGGAAAAACTGTTTTTT